Listed here is a single T cell receptor (beta chain). This entry is derived from a study of CD8 T cells in Susac syndrome. About the research overall: Active disease was present in about 6 of the sequenced Susac syndrome patients, whereas roughly 8 of them were in remission.

Diagnostic criteria defined recently for definite or probable disease were met by the Susac syndrome patients. There are 12 residues in the CDR3. CDR1 and CDR2 (germline): KGHSH, LQKENI. V gave up 5 bases and J gave up 5 bases, with 7 bases separating them. cDNA came from about 0.5 to 1 ug RNA primed by random hexamers. It was immunoSEQ multiplex PCR that amplified TCR beta CDR3 across 54 Vbeta and 13 Jbeta. Each CDR3 protein is one row after TCRdb ran MiXCR on the immunoSEQ multiplex PCR reads. This sample yields fewer than 90,000 distinct CDR3 sequences, of which about 93% are seen a single time; approximately 0.94% belongs to the top ten.

The TCR was taken from a human donor with Susac syndrome. The sample comprised CD8+ T cells from PBMCs. This chain connects TRBV18 to TRBJ2-1; D unclear. In DNA form, the CDR3 reads TGTGCCAGCTCAGCCGAGAACAATGAGCAGTTCTTC. Protein product: CASSAENNEQFF.